In this sample, the clone carrying this T cell receptor (beta chain) turned up many times. The antigen is undetermined. The data belong to a study of regulatory T cells in long-lasting Graves disease. Study as a whole: Graves' patients with a new diagnosis had received antithyroid drugs under 3 months. Study-wide results and caveats: Persistent-disease Graves' patients showed less TCR diversity than new cases.

Time point denoted: newly diagnosed GD, antithyroid drugs for less than 3 months. Researchers made the TCR library from RNA that was extracted from PBMCs. Building the TCR beta libraries relied on iRepertoire HTBI primers, and CDR3 regions underwent Arm-PCR. TCRdb re-called the multiplex PCR reads through MiXCR, storing one row per CDR3 protein. The table shows about 430,000 distinct CDR3 sequences, with approximately 16% occurring only once. This sample was also put to use in a study of T cells in Graves' hyperthyroidism and ophthalmopathy.

The receptor was isolated from a woman aged 40-49 years with Graves disease. The sample consisted of peripheral blood mononuclear cells (PBMCs), taken at new diagnosis, from a patient treated with antithyroid drugs.

CDR3 protein: CASSLGMSPAYEQFF. DNA of the CDR3: TGCGCCAGCAGCTTGGGGATGTCTCCGGCCTATGAGCAGTTCTTC. The V call is TRBV5-1, the J call TRBJ2-1; no definite D call. The CDR3 loop spans 15 amino acids. The V gene lost 0 bases and the J gene lost 8 bases, with 15 bases spanning the gap. The germline gives CDR1 SGHRS, CDR2 YFSETQ.